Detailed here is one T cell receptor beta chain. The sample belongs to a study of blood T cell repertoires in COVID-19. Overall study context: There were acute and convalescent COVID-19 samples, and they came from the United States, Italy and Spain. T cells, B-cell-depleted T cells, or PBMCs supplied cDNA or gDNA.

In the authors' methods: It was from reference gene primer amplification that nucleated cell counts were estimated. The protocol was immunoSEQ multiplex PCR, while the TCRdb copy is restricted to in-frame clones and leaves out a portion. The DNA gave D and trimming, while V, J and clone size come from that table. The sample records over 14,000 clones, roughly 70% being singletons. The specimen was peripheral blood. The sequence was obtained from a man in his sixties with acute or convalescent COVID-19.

The CDR3 coding sequence is TGTGCCAGCAGTCCCGTGACAGGGAGGTGGACAGATACGCAGTATTTT. This codes for CASSPVTGRWTDTQYF. V is TRBV6-2 or TRBV6-3 and J is TRBJ2-3, with a tentative D call TRBD1 (7 bases). CDR1 and CDR2 (germline): MNHEY, SVGEGT. V was trimmed by 5 bases and J by 3 bases, leaving 18 bases between them. The CDR3 is made up of 16 amino acids.